The T cell receptor beta chain described here comes from a study of blood T cell repertoires in COVID-19 (dated by TCRdb to the early 2020s). Concerning the study at large: Samples covering the acute and convalescent phases of COVID-19 were provided by collaborators in the United States, Italy and Spain. The dataset comprised deeply sampled blood TCRbeta repertoires from subjects exposed to, actively infected with, or recovered from COVID-19. A freely available public database, intended as a resource for researchers studying the immune response to SARS-CoV-2, is where the repertoires were released. A de-identified subject ID, COVID-19 status, age in years and sex were almost always included in the sample metadata. HLA class I and class II types, where available, came from metadata supplied by the sample provider rather than from assay-based typing. Samples were obtained from the ongoing ImmuneRACE study (first 160 participants) and from 1,254 subjects provided by 6 global collaborators. The prospective study material was composed of cDNA or gDNA derived from T cells, B-cell-depleted T cells, or PBMCs. The research as a whole found: The quantity of clinical and demographic metadata differed by source and by participant and was supplied without curation.

Regarding this clone: It lacks a known antigen. No base quality values were provided; no much bigger clone lies one nucleotide off.

TCRbeta CDR3 regions were amplified from genomic DNA by means of the immunoSEQ Assay, a bias-controlled multiplex PCR. As for how the authors treated the data: Nucleated cell counts per sample were estimated from amplification of reference gene primers within the assay. To quantify the absolute abundance of each unique TCRbeta CDR3 rearrangement, sequence reads were collapsed and filtered. For each sample, productive Simpson clonality was calculated as the square root of Simpson's diversity index across productive rearrangements. TCRdb stores this immuneACCESS table with in-frame sequences only. Part of the clones is absent; in the studies checked, under half of the shortfall reflects unresolved V genes, and no reason is known for the rest. V and J calls and clone size come straight from that table; D and trimming were deduced from the DNA. For this sample the table gives about 93,000 clones, of which around nine tenths were detected only once. The top ten clonotypes cover roughly 2.1% of the sample.

V drops 1 base and J drops 1 base, leaving 7 bases in between. The CDR3 runs 14 amino acids, cysteine and phenylalanine included. Only the CDR3 part of the read is kept: 42 bases, read in frame from the first base. In the germline V gene, CDR1 corresponds to SGHVS and CDR2 to FQNEAQ. Whole blood was collected in K2EDTA tubes by collaborating institutions according to the institutions' own protocols. For TCRbeta analysis, collaborators shipped samples as frozen whole blood, isolated PBMCs, or DNA extracted from either of those sample types. The chain employs TRBV7-8 and TRBJ2-5; the D gene remains uncertain. This TCR was sampled from a man aged 45-60 years with acute or convalescent COVID-19. Sequenced: peripheral blood. The DNA sequence is TGTGCCAGCAGCTTAGAGAACTTCCAAGAGACCCAGTACTTC. This encodes CASSLENFQETQYF.